This T cell receptor (beta chain) was obtained from a study of breast tumors, draining lymph nodes, adjacent tissues. TCRdb analysed the multiplex PCR reads with MiXCR anew, one entry per CDR3 protein. The data show over 200,000 distinct CDR3 sequences, around 35% seen once. Axillary draining lymph nodes of breast cancer patients supplied the node samples. Study-wide findings and caveats: That most tumor T cells come from lymph nodes remained unproven.

The CDR3 loop spans 13 amino acids. The germline V gene encodes CDR1 LNHNV and CDR2 YYDKDF (reference sequence). V lost 5 bases to trimming and J lost 7 bases, with 12 bases between them. In its sample, this clonotype was seen many times. The antigen is unknown. Sequenced sample: axillary lymph node tissue. This chain uses TRBV15 with TRBJ2-1; D possibly corresponds to TRBD2 (6 bases). The TCR was taken from a female donor with breast cancer. Some clones in this sample may be carry-over from other donors' samples. Here the CDR3 reads CATSPRGDNEQFF. In nucleotides, the CDR3 is TGTGCCACCAGCCCGCGGGGTGATAATGAGCAGTTCTTC. Based on the CDR3 plus reference TRBV15 and TRBJ2-1, the full variable domain is DAMVIQNPRYQVTQFGKPVTLSCSQTLNHNVMYWYQQKSSQAPKLLFHYYDKDFNNEADTPDNFQSRRPNTSFCFLDIRSPGLGDTAMYLCATSPRGDNEQFFGPGTRLTVL.